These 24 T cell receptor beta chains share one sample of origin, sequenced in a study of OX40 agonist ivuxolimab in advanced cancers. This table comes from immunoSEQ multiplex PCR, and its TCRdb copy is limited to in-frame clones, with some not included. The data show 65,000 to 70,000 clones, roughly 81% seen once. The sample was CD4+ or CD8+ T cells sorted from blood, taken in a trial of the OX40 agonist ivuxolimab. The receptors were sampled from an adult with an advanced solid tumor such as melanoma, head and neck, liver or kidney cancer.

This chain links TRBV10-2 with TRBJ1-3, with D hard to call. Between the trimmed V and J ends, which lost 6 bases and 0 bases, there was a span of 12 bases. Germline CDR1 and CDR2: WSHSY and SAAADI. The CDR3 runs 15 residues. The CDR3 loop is CASRSGASSGNTIYF. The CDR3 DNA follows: TGCGCCAGCAGATCAGGTGCCAGCTCTGGAAACACCATATATTTT.

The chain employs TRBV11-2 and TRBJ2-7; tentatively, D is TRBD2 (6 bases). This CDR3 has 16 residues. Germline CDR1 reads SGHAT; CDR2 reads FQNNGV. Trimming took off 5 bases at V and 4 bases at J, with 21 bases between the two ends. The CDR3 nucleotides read TGTGCCAGCAGCCGGATTGCCGGGACTGGAAAATACGAGCAGTACTTC. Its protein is CASSRIAGTGKYEQYF.

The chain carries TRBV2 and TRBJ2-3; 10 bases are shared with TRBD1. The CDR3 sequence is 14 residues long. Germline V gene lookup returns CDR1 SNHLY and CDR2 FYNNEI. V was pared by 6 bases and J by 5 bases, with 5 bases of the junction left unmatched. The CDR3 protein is CASRLGQGVDTQYF. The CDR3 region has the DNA TGTGCCAGCAGACTTGGACAGGGGGTAGATACGCAGTATTTT.

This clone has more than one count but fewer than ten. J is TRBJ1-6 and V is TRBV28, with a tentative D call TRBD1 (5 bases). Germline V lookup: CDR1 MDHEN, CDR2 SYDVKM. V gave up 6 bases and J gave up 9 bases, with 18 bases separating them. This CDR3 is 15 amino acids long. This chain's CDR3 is CASRTKQDPGSPLHF. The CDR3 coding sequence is TGTGCCAGCAGAACAAAACAGGACCCCGGTTCACCCCTCCACTTT.

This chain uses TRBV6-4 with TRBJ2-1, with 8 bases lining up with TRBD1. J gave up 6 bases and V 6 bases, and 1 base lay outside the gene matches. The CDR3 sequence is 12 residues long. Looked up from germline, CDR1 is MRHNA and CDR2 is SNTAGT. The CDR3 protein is CASSTGGNEQFF. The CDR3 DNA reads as TGTGCCAGCAGCACAGGGGGCAATGAGCAGTTCTTC.

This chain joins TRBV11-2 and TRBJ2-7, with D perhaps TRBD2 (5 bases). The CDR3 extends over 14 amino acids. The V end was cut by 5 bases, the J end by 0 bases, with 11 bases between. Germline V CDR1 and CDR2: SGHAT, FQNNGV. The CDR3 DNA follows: TGTGCCAGCAGCGGCCTCACTAGCTCCTACGAGCAGTACTTC. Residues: CASSGLTSSYEQYF.

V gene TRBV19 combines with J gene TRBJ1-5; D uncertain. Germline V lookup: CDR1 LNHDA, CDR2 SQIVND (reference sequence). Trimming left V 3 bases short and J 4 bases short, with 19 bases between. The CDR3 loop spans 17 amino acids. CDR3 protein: CASSIGSLWAENQPQHF. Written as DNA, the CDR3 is TGTGCCAGTAGTATCGGAAGTCTGTGGGCAGAGAATCAGCCCCAGCATTTT.

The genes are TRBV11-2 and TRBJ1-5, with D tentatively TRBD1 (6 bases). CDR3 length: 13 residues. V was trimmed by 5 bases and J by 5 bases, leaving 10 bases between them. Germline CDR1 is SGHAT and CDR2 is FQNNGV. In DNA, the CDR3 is TGTGCCAGCAGCAGGACAGCAGATCAGCCCCAGCATTTT. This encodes CASSRTADQPQHF.

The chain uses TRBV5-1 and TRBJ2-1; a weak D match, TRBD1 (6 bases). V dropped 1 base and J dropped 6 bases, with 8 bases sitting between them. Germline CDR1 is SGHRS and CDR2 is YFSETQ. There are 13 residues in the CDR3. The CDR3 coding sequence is TGCGCCAGCAGCTTGCCGACAGGCAATGAGCAGTTCTTC. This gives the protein CASSLPTGNEQFF.

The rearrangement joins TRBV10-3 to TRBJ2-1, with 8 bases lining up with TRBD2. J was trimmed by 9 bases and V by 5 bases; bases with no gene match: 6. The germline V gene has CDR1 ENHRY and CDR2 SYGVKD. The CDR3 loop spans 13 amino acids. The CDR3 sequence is CAISRQRESEQFF. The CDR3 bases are TGTGCCATCAGTCGGCAGCGGGAGAGTGAGCAGTTCTTC.

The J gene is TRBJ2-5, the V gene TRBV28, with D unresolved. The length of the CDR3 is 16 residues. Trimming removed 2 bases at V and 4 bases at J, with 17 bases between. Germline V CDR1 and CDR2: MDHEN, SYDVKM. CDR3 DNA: TGTGCCAGCAGTTTAATGTTCGGAAGATGGGTAGAGACCCAGTACTTC. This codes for CASSLMFGRWVETQYF.

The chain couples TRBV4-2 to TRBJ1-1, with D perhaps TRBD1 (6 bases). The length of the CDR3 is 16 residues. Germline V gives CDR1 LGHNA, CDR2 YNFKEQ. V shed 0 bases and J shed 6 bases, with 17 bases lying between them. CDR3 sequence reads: CASSQDLRGASAEAFF. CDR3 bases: TGTGCCAGCAGCCAAGATCTTAGGGGGGCCAGCGCTGAAGCTTTCTTT.

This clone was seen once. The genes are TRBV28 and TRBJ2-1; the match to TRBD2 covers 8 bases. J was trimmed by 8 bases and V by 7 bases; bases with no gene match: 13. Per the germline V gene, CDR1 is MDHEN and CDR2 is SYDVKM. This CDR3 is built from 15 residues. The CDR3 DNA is TGTGCCAGCAACGGGGGGGGACTTATCAGTCATGAGCAGTTCTTC. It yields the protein CASNGGGLISHEQFF.

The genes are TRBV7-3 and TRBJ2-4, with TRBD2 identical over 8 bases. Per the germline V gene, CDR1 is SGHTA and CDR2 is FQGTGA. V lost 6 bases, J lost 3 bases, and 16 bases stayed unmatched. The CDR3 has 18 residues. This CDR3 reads CASSGVDGRARGKNIQYF. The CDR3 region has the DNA TGTGCCAGCAGTGGGGTGGACGGGAGGGCCCGTGGCAAAAACATTCAGTACTTC.

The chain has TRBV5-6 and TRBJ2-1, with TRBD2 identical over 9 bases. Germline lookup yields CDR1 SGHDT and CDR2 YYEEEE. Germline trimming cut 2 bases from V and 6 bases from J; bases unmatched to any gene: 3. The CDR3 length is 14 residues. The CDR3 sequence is CASSFVSGGNEQFF. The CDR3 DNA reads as TGTGCCAGCAGCTTCGTTAGCGGGGGCAATGAGCAGTTCTTC. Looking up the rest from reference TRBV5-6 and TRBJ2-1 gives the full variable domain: DAGVTQSPTHLIKTRGQQVTLRCSPKSGHDTVSWYQQALGQGPQFIFQYYEEEERQRGNFPDRFSGHQFPNYSSELNVNALLLGDSALYLCASSFVSGGNEQFFGPGTRLTVL.

The chain's CDR3 is CAWSGQVNEKLFF. For the CDR3, the DNA is TGTGCCTGGAGTGGCCAGGTCAATGAAAAACTGTTTTTT. This chain joins TRBV30 and TRBJ1-4; D uncertain. V was cut by 1 base and J by 5 bases, with 8 bases left in between. In germline, CDR1 is GTSNPN, CDR2 SVGIG (reference sequence). The CDR3 consists of 13 residues.

The CDR3 region is CASSRPEGEQYF. The CDR3 coding sequence is TGTGCCAGCAGTCGGCCTGAGGGCGAGCAGTACTTC. This rearrangement joins TRBV6-5 to TRBJ2-7, with D perhaps TRBD2 (5 bases). The length of the CDR3 is 12 residues. CDR1 and CDR2 (germline): MNHEY, SVGAGI. The V end lost 5 bases, the J end lost 6 bases, and 11 bases lay between the germline ends.

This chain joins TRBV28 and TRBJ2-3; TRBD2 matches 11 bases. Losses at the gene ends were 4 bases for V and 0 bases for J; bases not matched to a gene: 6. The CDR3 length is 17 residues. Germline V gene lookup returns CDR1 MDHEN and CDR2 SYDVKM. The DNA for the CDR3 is TGTGCCAGCAGTTCCCTGGGACTAGCGGCAAGCACAGATACGCAGTATTTT. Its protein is CASSSLGLAASTDTQYF.

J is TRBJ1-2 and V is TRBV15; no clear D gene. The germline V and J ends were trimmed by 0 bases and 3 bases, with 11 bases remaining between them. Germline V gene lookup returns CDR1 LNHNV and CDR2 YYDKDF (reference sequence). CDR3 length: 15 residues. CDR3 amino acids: CATSRDKNRDYGYTF. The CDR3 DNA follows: TGTGCCACCAGCAGAGATAAAAACCGGGACTATGGCTACACCTTC.

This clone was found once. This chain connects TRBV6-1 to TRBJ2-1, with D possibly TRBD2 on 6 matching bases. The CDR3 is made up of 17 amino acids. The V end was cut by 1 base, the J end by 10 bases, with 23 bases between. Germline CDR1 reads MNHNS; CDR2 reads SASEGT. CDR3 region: CASSEEAGTWGNREQFF. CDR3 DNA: TGTGCCAGCAGTGAAGAGGCCGGGACTTGGGGAAACAGGGAGCAGTTCTTC.

The DNA of the CDR3 is TGTGCCAGCAGCGTAGGACAGCTCGGGAGCGGGGAGCTGTTTTTT. It encodes CASSVGQLGSGELFF. The genes are TRBV9 and TRBJ2-2, with a possible D match to TRBD2 (6 bases). The CDR3 is 15 residues long. CDR1 is SGDLS and CDR2 is YYNGEE in the germline V gene. V lost 0 bases, J lost 7 bases, and 13 bases lay in between.

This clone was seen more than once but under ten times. CDR3 DNA: TGTGCCAGCTCACCACGAGGGACTAGCGGGCTAAATACGCAGTATTTT. Translating it yields CASSPRGTSGLNTQYF. The chain employs TRBV18 and TRBJ2-3; 12 positions match TRBD2. The germline V gene encodes CDR1 KGHSH and CDR2 LQKENI. CDR3 size: 16 residues. Trimming removed 1 base from V and 7 bases from J; junction bases left unmatched: 6. Complete variable domain (other parts from reference TRBV18 and TRBJ2-3): NAGVMQNPRHLVRRRGQEARLRCSPMKGHSHVYWYRQLPEEGLKFMVYLQKENIIDESGMPKERFSAEFPKEGPSILRIQQVVRGDSAAYFCASSPRGTSGLNTQYFGPGTRLTVL.

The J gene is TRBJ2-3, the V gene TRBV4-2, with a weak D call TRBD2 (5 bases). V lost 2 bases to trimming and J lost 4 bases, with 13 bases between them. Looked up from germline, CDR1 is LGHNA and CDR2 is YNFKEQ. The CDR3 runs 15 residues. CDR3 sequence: CASSQRGLGADTQYF. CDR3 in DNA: TGTGCCAGCAGCCAAAGAGGGCTAGGCGCAGATACGCAGTATTTT.

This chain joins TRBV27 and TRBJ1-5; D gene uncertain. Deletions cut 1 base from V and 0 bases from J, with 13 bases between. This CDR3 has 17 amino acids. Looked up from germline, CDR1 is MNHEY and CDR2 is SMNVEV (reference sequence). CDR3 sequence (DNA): TGTGCCAGCAGTTTATACCCTCCGGACTATAGCAATCAGCCCCAGCATTTT. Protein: CASSLYPPDYSNQPQHF.